The next 2 T cell receptor beta chains were all read from a single sample in a study of graft-versus-host responses after intestinal transplantation. Their recognized antigens are unknown. The method was immunoSEQ multiplex PCR; TCRdb's version includes in-frame clones alone and lacks a portion of them. The sample lists some 64,000 clones, more than 90% occurring once. This material consisted of unstimulated CD8+ T cells sorted from spleen or lymph node cells, taken before transplant. Source of these receptors: a human donor who was the organ donor for an intestinal transplant.

V and J are TRBV19 and TRBJ2-7; tentatively, D is TRBD1 (6 bases). Germline CDR1 reads LNHDA; CDR2 reads SQIVND (reference sequence). The V end was cut by 8 bases, the J end by 0 bases, with 11 bases between. This CDR3 is built from 13 residues. The CDR3 loop reads CASAWGRSYEQYF. CDR3 nucleotide sequence: TGTGCCAGTGCTTGGGGGCGCTCCTACGAGCAGTACTTC. Full variable domain (missing parts from reference TRBV19 and TRBJ2-7): DGGITQSPKYLFRKEGQNVTLSCEQNLNHDAMYWYRQDPGQGLRLIYYSQIVNDFQKGDIAEGYSVSREKKESFPLTVTSAQKNPTAFYLCASAWGRSYEQYFGPGTRLTVT.

The chain employs TRBV13 and TRBJ1-5; 9 nucleotides line up with TRBD1. V was pared by 3 bases and J by 6 bases, with 3 bases of the junction left unmatched. The CDR3 is made up of 14 amino acids. Germline V gene data show CDR1 as PRHDT and CDR2 as FYEKMQ (reference sequence). In nucleotides, the CDR3 is TGTGCCAGCAGCTTCGGGACAGGGTTTCAGCCCCAGCATTTT. It is translated as CASSFGTGFQPQHF.